This T cell receptor beta chain was found in a study of T cell responses to AZD1222 COVID-19 vaccine. Overall study context: Analyses pooled second doses at about 4 or about 12 weeks. Findings of the study overall: The number of AZD1222 recipients seropositive at baseline was only 5 to 7. A mostly white British donor set with more females was recruited, and clonal diversity was possibly underestimated. CD4 TCRs associated with vaccination spanned spike, dominating at 160-218 and 743-854.

Using immunoSEQ multiplex PCR, the repertoire was profiled, and TCRdb retains in-frame clones only, with some absent. The data show 120,000 or so clones, around 87% seen once. As regards this clone: Its antigen is still unknown.

V was cut by 7 bases and J by 2 bases, with 17 bases left in between. This CDR3 has 15 residues. Per germline, CDR1 SNHLY and CDR2 FYNNEI. The sample was peripheral blood, taken on day 0 of AZD1222 vaccination. This clonotype was obtained from an adult in good health. The V call is TRBV2, the J call TRBJ2-5; D is possibly TRBD1 (6 bases). In nucleotides, the CDR3 is TGTGCCAGCAACAGACAGGTTAGCGTACAAGAGACCCAGTACTTC. It codes for CASNRQVSVQETQYF.